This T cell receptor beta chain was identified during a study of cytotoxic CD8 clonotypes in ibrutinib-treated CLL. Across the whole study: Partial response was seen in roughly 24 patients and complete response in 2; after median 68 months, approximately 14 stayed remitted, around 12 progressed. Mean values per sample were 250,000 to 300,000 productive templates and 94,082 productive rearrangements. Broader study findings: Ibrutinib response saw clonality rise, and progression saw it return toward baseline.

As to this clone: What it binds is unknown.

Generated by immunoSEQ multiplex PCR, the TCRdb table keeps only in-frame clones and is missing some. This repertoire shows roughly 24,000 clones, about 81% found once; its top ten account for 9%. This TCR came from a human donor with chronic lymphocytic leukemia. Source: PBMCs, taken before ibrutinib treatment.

CDR3 sequence reads: CASATGLGSTDTQYF. The CDR3 DNA sequence: TGTGCCAGTGCAACAGGATTAGGAAGCACAGATACGCAGTATTTT. The V gene is TRBV9, the J gene TRBJ2-3, with TRBD1 as a possible D gene (5 bases). The CDR3 runs to 15 residues. Trimming pared 8 bases from V and 0 bases from J, leaving 16 bases between. In germline, CDR1 is SGDLS, CDR2 YYNGEE.